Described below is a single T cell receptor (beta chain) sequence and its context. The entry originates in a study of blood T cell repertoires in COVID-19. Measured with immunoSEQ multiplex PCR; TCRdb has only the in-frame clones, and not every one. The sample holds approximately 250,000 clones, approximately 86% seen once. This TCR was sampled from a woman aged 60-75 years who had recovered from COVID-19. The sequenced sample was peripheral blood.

The CDR3 DNA is TGCAGCGTTGAAGGACAGACGAACACCGGGGAGCTGTTTTTT. Protein sequence: CSVEGQTNTGELFF. The V call is TRBV29-1, the J call TRBJ2-2, with D possibly matching TRBD1 (5 bases). This CDR3 has 14 amino acids. V was clipped by 1 base and J by 0 bases, with 6 bases between them. The germline V gene has CDR1 SQVTM and CDR2 ANQGSEA.